The rows below give T cell receptor beta chains drawn from one sample of a study of blood T cells in healthy people across ages. In TCRdb, the 5' RACE reads were re-called with MiXCR into one record per CDR3 protein. The data show some 1.5 million distinct CDR3 sequences, roughly 27% seen once. Specimen: blood. The source of these receptors is a woman younger than 45 in good health. CDR3s include the opening cysteine and the closing phenylalanine or tryptophan. The order of the fields is V gene, clone size, D gene, J gene, CDR3 protein, CDR3 DNA. D genes are given only for firm matches. Clone sizes are given selectively: once, few, many, or a class where the clone is expanded.

TRBV28	NA	NA	TRBJ2-7	CASSSVGFIKSQYF	TGTGCCAGCAGTTCAGTCGGCTTTATCAAATCTCAGTACTTC
TRBV20-1	NA	NA	TRBJ1-5	CSAHGVPRREKDSDQPQHF	TGCAGTGCTCACGGGGTCCCTCGCCGTGAAAAAGATAGCGATCAGCCCCAGCATTTT
TRBV28	NA	NA	TRBJ2-7	CASSLNPSRGYEQYF	TGTGCCAGCAGTTTAAATCCGTCCCGGGGGTACGAGCAGTACTTC
TRBV9	NA	NA	TRBJ1-2	CASSVGRQTLYGYTF	TGTGCCAGCAGCGTAGGAAGACAGACCCTCTATGGCTACACCTTC
TRBV11-3	NA	NA	TRBJ1-4	CASCGLPGHTNEKLFF	TGTGCCAGCTGTGGTTTGCCCGGACATACTAATGAAAAACTGTTTTTT
TRBV3-1	NA	NA	TRBJ2-4	CASSQNQGNIQYF	TGTGCCAGCAGCCAAAACCAGGGGAACATTCAGTACTTC
TRBV3-1	NA	NA	TRBJ2-1	CASSQEGLRYNEQFF	TGTGCCAGCAGCCAAGAGGGGCTACGTTACAATGAGCAGTTCTTC
TRBV10-1	once	NA	TRBJ2-3	CASSPSGSRADTQYF	TGCGCCAGCAGTCCAAGCGGGTCCCGCGCAGATACGCAGTATTTT
TRBV20-1	many	NA	TRBJ2-5	CSASFTSAETQYF	TGCAGTGCCTCCTTCACGAGCGCAGAGACCCAGTACTTC
TRBV6-2/TRBV6-3	many	NA	TRBJ2-5	CASSTIVGLQETQYF	TGTGCCAGCAGTACCATTGTCGGCCTCCAAGAGACCCAGTACTTC
TRBV7-2	many	NA	TRBJ2-7	CASSRRWSSYEQYF	TGTGCCAGCAGCCGTAGGTGGAGCTCCTACGAGCAGTACTTC
TRBV4-1	few	NA	TRBJ1-2	CASSSSGTSMGGYTF	TGCGCCAGCAGCTCATCCGGGACGTCAATGGGGGGCTACACCTTC
TRBV12-3/TRBV12-4	NA	NA	TRBJ2-7	CASSLGAWDEQYF	TGTGCCAGCAGTTTGGGAGCCTGGGACGAGCAGTACTTC
TRBV2	few	NA	TRBJ2-1	CASKQGLGYNEQFF	TGTGCCAGCAAGCAGGGTCTAGGCTACAATGAGCAGTTCTTC
TRBV7-2	many	NA	TRBJ2-4	CASSPGGAGEVKNIQYF	TGTGCCAGCAGCCCAGGGGGAGCGGGAGAGGTCAAAAACATTCAGTACTTC
TRBV10-3	NA	TRBD1	TRBJ2-1	CAISETGEFMANEQFF	TGTGCCATCAGTGAGACAGGGGAGTTTATGGCCAATGAGCAGTTCTTC
TRBV30	NA	NA	TRBJ2-2	CAWTQPVAVRELFF	TGTGCCTGGACCCAGCCGGTGGCGGTGCGGGAGCTGTTTTTT
TRBV29-1	many	NA	TRBJ2-7	CSVAGRSSYEQYF	TGCAGCGTTGCGGGACGGAGCTCCTACGAGCAGTACTTC